Shown below are 19 T cell receptor beta chains from a single sample sequenced in a study of shared clonotypes between healthy human individuals. Profiled with immunoSEQ multiplex PCR; TCRdb holds only in-frame clones, not every one. The table includes about 590,000 clones, just under 97% detected once. Naive CD8 cells were CD45RO-negative, positively selected for CCR7, excluding terminally differentiated effector memory CD45RA+ cells. Sequenced material: naive CD8+ T cells sorted from blood. The source of these receptors is a woman aged 25-40 years in good health.

This rearrangement joins TRBV5-8 to TRBJ2-3; TRBD2 aligns across 9 bases. Germline CDR1 SGHTS, CDR2 YDEGEE. Trimming at V came to 3 bases and at J to 4 bases, leaving 6 bases not matched to a gene. This CDR3 is 15 amino acids long. The CDR3 coding sequence is TGTGCCAGCAGCTCCATAGCGGGAGCGGCAGATACGCAGTATTTT. Protein: CASSSIAGAADTQYF.

V is TRBV28 and J is TRBJ2-3; 12 bases agree with TRBD2. Germline CDR1 MDHEN, CDR2 SYDVKM. This CDR3 contains 19 residues. The ends lost 5 bases at V and 2 bases at J; junction bases unmatched: 14. The CDR3, as DNA: TGTGCCAGCAGTATCACGACTAGCGGGAGAGAGACCCCCACAGATACGCAGTATTTT. Amino acid sequence: CASSITTSGRETPTDTQYF. The full variable domain, with the rest looked up from reference TRBV28 and TRBJ2-3, is DVKVTQSSRYLVKRTGEKVFLECVQDMDHENMFWYRQDPGLGLRLIYFSYDVKMKEKGDIPEGYSVSREKKERFSLILESASTNQTSMYLCASSITTSGRETPTDTQYFGPGTRLTVL.

V and J are TRBV5-6 and TRBJ2-1; 10 nucleotides agree with TRBD2. Germline trimming cut 4 bases from V and 9 bases from J; bases unmatched to any gene: 4. Per the germline V gene, CDR1 is SGHDT and CDR2 is YYEEEE. The CDR3 contains 13 residues. The CDR3 spells CASSPGTSVEQFF. In DNA, the CDR3 is TGTGCCAGCAGCCCCGGGACTAGCGTTGAGCAGTTCTTC.

Details on this clone: The sample contains more than one DNA sequence encoding this CDR3. The rearrangement uses TRBV27 and TRBJ2-6, with D unresolved. With 6 bases removed from V and 1 base from J, the gap between germline ends came to 1 base. Germline V gene sequence: CDR1 MNHEY, CDR2 SMNVEV (reference sequence). The CDR3 contains 12 residues. This chain's CDR3 is CASRSGANVLTF. The CDR3 DNA reads as TGTGCCAGCAGGTCTGGGGCCAACGTCCTGACTTTC.

The chain has TRBV6-1 and TRBJ1-5; D ambiguous. Per the germline V gene, CDR1 is MNHNS and CDR2 is SASEGT. Trimming took 3 bases from V and 1 from J, leaving 13 bases between them. The CDR3 loop spans 16 amino acids. The CDR3 nucleotides are TGTGCCAGCAGTGATACCGTAGGGTTCAGCAATCAGCCCCAGCATTTT. The encoded protein is CASSDTVGFSNQPQHF.

The chain joins TRBV5-8 to TRBJ2-1; a weak D match, TRBD1 (6 bases). The CDR3 covers 16 residues. V was trimmed by 6 bases and J by 2 bases, leaving 18 bases between them. Germline V CDR1 and CDR2: SGHTS, YDEGEE. CDR3 sequence: CASTMGASHPYNEQFF. The DNA of the CDR3 is TGTGCCAGCACCATGGGGGCGTCCCACCCCTACAATGAGCAGTTCTTC.

This chain connects TRBV19 to TRBJ2-2, with TRBD1 as a possible D gene (6 bases). The germline CDR1 and CDR2 sequences are LNHDA and SQIVND (reference sequence). The CDR3 is made up of 15 amino acids. Trimming pared 3 bases from V and 4 bases from J, leaving 12 bases between. CDR3 amino acids: CASSIWGLGTGELFF. The CDR3 region has the DNA TGTGCCAGTAGTATTTGGGGGCTGGGCACCGGGGAGCTGTTTTTT.

This chain links TRBV7-9 with TRBJ2-1; 7 nucleotides agree with TRBD2. Germline trimming cut 1 base from V and 2 bases from J; bases unmatched to any gene: 11. Germline V gives CDR1 SEHNR, CDR2 FQNEAQ (reference sequence). This CDR3 comprises 18 residues. The CDR3 is CASSLGEPAGRAYNEQFF. The CDR3 region has the DNA TGTGCCAGCAGCTTAGGGGAACCAGCGGGACGAGCCTACAATGAGCAGTTCTTC.

The chain recombines TRBV19 with TRBJ1-1; the D gene is possibly TRBD1 (6 bases). The CDR3 has 14 residues. Trimming shortened V by 8 bases and J by 4 bases, and 17 bases separated the two germline ends. Germline values: CDR1 LNHDA, CDR2 SQIVND (reference sequence). The CDR3 is CASSPWGGFTEAFF. CDR3 nucleotides: TGTGCCAGTTCCCCTTGGGGGGGCTTCACTGAAGCTTTCTTT.

The chain carries TRBV7-8 and TRBJ1-1; no reliable D call. The CDR3 is 13 residues long. From germline, CDR1 is SGHVS and CDR2 FQNEAQ. V lost 5 bases and J lost 2, with 9 bases in between. The CDR3 coding sequence is TGTGCCAGCAGCCCAGTGGTTAACACTGAAGCTTTCTTT. Translated, it gives CASSPVVNTEAFF.

The V call is TRBV2, the J call TRBJ1-4, with 11 bases lining up with TRBD1. V gave up 3 bases and J gave up 7 bases; unmatched junction bases: 4. The CDR3 has 15 amino acids. The V gene's germline CDR1 is SNHLY and CDR2 FYNNEI. The CDR3 DNA sequence: TGTGCCAGCAGTGACCCCGGGACAGGGGGTGAAAAACTGTTTTTT. Translated, it gives CASSDPGTGGEKLFF.

The rearrangement joins TRBV5-1 to TRBJ2-7, with D maybe TRBD1 (6 bases). The CDR3 extends over 11 amino acids. Between the trimmed V and J ends, which lost 5 bases and 6 bases, there was a span of 9 bases. Germline loops: CDR1 SGHRS, CDR2 YFSETQ. The chain's CDR3 is CASRQGSEQYF. The CDR3 nucleotides read TGCGCCAGCAGACAGGGTAGCGAGCAGTACTTC.

Of note for this clone: The identical CDR3 is also encoded by other nucleotide sequences in the sample. This chain connects TRBV9 to TRBJ2-3; D gene unclear. The CDR3 has 12 residues. V was pared by 3 bases and J by 5 bases, with 7 bases between. Germline CDR1 is SGDLS and CDR2 is YYNGEE. The CDR3 protein is CASSGGGDTQYF. The CDR3 coding sequence is TGTGCCAGCAGCGGTGGTGGAGATACGCAGTATTTT.

The chain carries TRBV9 and TRBJ2-1; the D call may be TRBD1 or TRBD2 (6 bases each). There are 16 residues in the CDR3. Trimming took 5 bases from V and 5 from J, leaving 20 bases between them. CDR1 and CDR2 (germline): SGDLS, YYNGEE. The CDR3 bases are TGTGCCAGCAGGGGGGCTAGCGCCACAGGGAACAATGAGCAGTTCTTC. Translation: CASRGASATGNNEQFF.

The chain employs TRBV27 and TRBJ1-2; weak D call: TRBD1 (5 bases). This CDR3 comprises 16 residues. Germline V lookup: CDR1 MNHEY, CDR2 SMNVEV (reference sequence). Between the trimmed V and J ends, which lost 5 bases and 3 bases, there was a span of 19 bases. CDR3 nucleotide sequence: TGTGCCAGCAGTCCTAACGAAGGGACCATTTACTATGGCTACACCTTC. This translates into CASSPNEGTIYYGYTF.

The chain carries TRBV6-5 and TRBJ2-7; TRBD2 matches 7 bases. The CDR3 covers 14 residues. Trimming cost V 2 bases and J 4 bases; bases outside gene matches: 5. Germline V CDR1 and CDR2: MNHEY, SVGAGI. The CDR3 nucleotides read TGTGCCAGCAGTTACGGCGGGAGTAAGTACGAGCAGTACTTC. Its protein is CASSYGGSKYEQYF.

The chain employs TRBV5-5 and TRBJ2-1; TRBD2 matches at 7 bases. The CDR3 is 16 amino acids. The V segment lost 0 bases and the J segment 6 bases; nucleotides outside the gene matches: 9. The germline V gene encodes CDR1 SGHKS and CDR2 YYEKEE (reference sequence). Here the CDR3 DNA reads TGTGCCAGCAGCTTGGAGCGGGGAACTGTAGGCAATGAGCAGTTCTTC. Residues: CASSLERGTVGNEQFF.

This sequence joins TRBV7-9 and TRBJ1-1; 7 nucleotides line up with TRBD1. Germline CDR1 and CDR2: SEHNR and FQNEAQ (reference sequence). The CDR3 is 15 residues long. After removal of 4 bases from V and 3 bases from J, the junction contained 8 bases not matched to a gene. The CDR3 here is CASSSRTGLHTEAFF. For the CDR3, the DNA is TGTGCCAGCAGCTCGAGGACAGGTCTGCACACTGAAGCTTTCTTT.

This chain joins TRBV7-3 and TRBJ1-2; 8 nucleotides align to TRBD1. The ends lost 5 bases at V and 6 bases at J; junction bases unmatched: 2. CDR3 length: 12 amino acids. Germline V gene sequence: CDR1 SGHTA, CDR2 FQGTGA. In nucleotides, the CDR3 is TGTGCCAGCAGCGCAGGGGGCCATGGCTACACCTTC. Translation: CASSAGGHGYTF.